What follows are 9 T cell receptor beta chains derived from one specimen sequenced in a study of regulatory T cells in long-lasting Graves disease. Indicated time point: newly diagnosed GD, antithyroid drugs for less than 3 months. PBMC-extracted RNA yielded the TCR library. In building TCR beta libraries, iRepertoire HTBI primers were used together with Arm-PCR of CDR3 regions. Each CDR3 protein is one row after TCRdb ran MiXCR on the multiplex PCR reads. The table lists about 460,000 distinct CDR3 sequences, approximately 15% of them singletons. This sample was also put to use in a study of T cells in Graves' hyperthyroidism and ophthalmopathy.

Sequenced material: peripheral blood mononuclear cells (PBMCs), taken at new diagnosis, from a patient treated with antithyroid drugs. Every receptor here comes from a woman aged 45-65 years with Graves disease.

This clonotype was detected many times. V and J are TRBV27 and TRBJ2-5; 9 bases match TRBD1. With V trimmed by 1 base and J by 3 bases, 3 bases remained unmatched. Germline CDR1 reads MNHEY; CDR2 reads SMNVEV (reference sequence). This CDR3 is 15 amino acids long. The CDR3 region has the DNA TGTGCCAGCAGTTTATGGGGGACAGGGAAAGAGACCCAGTACTTC. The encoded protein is CASSLWGTGKETQYF.

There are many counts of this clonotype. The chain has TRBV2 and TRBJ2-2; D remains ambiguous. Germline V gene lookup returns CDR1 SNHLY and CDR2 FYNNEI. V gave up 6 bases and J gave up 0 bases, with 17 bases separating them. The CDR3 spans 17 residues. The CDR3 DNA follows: TGTGCCAGCAGCGTCACCTCAAAATACGCGAACACCGGGGAGCTGTTTTTT. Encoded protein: CASSVTSKYANTGELFF.

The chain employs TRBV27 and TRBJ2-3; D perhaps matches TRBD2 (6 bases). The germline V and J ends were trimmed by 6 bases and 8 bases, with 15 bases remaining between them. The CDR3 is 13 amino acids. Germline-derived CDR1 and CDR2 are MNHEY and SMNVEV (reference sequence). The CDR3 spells CASSQNDGGTQYF. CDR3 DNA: TGTGCCAGCAGCCAAAATGACGGGGGTACGCAGTATTTT.

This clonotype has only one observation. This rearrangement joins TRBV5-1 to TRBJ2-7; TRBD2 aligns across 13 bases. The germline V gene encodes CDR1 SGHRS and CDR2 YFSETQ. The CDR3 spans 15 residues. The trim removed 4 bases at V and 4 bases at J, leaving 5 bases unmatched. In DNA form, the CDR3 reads TGCGCCAGCAGCATCGGACTAGCGGGAGCATACGAGCAGTACTTC. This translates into CASSIGLAGAYEQYF.

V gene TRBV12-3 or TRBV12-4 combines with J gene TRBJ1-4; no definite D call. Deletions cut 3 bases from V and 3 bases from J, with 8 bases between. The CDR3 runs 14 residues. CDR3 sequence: CASSFREANEKLFF. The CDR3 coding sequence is TGTGCCAGCAGTTTTCGGGAAGCTAATGAAAAACTGTTTTTT.

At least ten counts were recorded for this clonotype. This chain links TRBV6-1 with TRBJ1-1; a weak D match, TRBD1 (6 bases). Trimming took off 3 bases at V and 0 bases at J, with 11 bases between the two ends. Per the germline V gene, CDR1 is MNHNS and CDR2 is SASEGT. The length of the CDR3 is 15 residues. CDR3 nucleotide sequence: TGTGCCAGCAGTGACGGGGGACACTTGAACACTGAAGCTTTCTTT. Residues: CASSDGGHLNTEAFF.

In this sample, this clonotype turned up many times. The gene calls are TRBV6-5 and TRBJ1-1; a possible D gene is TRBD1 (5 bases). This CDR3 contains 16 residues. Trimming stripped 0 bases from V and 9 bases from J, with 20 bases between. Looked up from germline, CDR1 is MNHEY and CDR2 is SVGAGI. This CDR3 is CASSYSTGDQSLKAFF. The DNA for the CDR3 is TGTGCCAGCAGTTACTCGACGGGGGACCAATCACTCAAAGCTTTCTTT.

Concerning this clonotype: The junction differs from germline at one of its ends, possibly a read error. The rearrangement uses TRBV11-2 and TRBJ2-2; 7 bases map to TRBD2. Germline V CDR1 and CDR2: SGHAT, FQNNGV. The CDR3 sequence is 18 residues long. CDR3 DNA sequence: TGCGCCAGCAGCCAAGATTTAGCTAGCGGAATTAACACCGGGGAGCTGTTTTTT. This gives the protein CASSQDLASGINTGELFF. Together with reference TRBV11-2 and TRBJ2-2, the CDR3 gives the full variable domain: EAGVAQSPRYKIIEKRQSVAFWCNPISGHATLYWYQQILGQGPKLLIQFQNNGVVDDSQLPKDRFSAERLKGVDSTLKIQPAKLEDSAVYLCASSQDLASGINTGELFFGEGSRLTVL.

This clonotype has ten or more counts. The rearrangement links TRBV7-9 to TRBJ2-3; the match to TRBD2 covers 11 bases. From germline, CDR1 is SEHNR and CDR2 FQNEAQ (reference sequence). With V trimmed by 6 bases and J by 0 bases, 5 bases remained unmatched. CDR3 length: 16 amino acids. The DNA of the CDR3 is TGTGCCAGCAGTTCCACTAGCGGGGGTAGCACAGATACGCAGTATTTT. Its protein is CASSSTSGGSTDTQYF. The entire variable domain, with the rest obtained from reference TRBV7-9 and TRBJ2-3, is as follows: DTGVSQNPRHKITKRGQNVTFRCDPISEHNRLYWYRQTLGQGPEFLTYFQNEAQLEKSRLLSDRFSAERPKGSFSTLEIQRTEQGDSAMYLCASSSTSGGSTDTQYFGPGTRLTVL.